The 31 T cell receptor beta chains below were found in one sample sequenced in a study of control samples from healthy donors and cancer patients. Using immunoSEQ multiplex PCR, the repertoire was profiled, and TCRdb retains in-frame clones only, with some absent. The table lists about 93,000 clones, about 88% of them singletons. Specimen: blood. The receptor source for this set is a woman in her 70s in good health.

The rearrangement joins TRBV5-4 to TRBJ2-5; the D call may be TRBD1 or TRBD2 (5 bases each). V was pared by 3 bases and J by 5 bases, with 14 bases between. Per the germline V gene, CDR1 is SGHNT and CDR2 is YYREEE (reference sequence). The CDR3 length is 14 residues. The CDR3 region has the DNA TGTGCCAGCAGCTATGGGACCTGGGGGGAGACCCAGTACTTC. It specifies CASSYGTWGETQYF.

The V call is TRBV3-1 (or the pseudogene TRBV3-2), the J call TRBJ1-1, with D possibly being TRBD1 (6 bases). The CDR3 consists of 11 residues. CDR1 is LGHDT, CDR2 YNNKEL, per germline (reference sequence). V was pared by 8 bases and J by 10 bases, with 14 bases between. CDR3 DNA sequence: TGTGCCAGCCGGGGGGGCGTGGCAGCTTTCTTT. Protein sequence: CASRGGVAAFF.

V is TRBV18 and J is TRBJ2-2; D perhaps matches TRBD2 (6 bases). CDR3 size: 16 residues. With 8 bases removed from V and 3 bases from J, the gap between germline ends came to 19 bases. The germline CDR1 and CDR2 sequences are KGHSH and LQKENI. The CDR3 DNA follows: TGTGCCAGCCCCCGAGATAGCGGCCTTGACACCGGGGAGCTGTTTTTT. Translating gives CASPRDSGLDTGELFF.

V and J are TRBV5-4 and TRBJ1-5; D is undetermined. This CDR3 has 13 residues. Trimming removed 0 bases from V and 5 bases from J, with 6 bases in between. Germline-derived CDR1 and CDR2 are SGHNT and YYREEE (reference sequence). The CDR3: CASSLDRDQPQHF. The CDR3 nucleotides are TGTGCCAGCAGCTTGGACAGAGATCAGCCCCAGCATTTT.

The V gene is TRBV14, the J gene TRBJ1-1; D might be TRBD1 (6 bases). CDR3 length equals 16 residues. Germline CDR1 reads SGHDN; CDR2 reads FVKESK. Trimming took 3 bases from V and 1 from J, leaving 15 bases between them. This CDR3 is CASSQGRGRANTEAFF. In DNA form, the CDR3 reads TGTGCCAGCAGCCAGGGCAGGGGCCGGGCGAACACTGAAGCTTTCTTT.

This clone was seen only a few times. J is TRBJ1-3 and V is TRBV4-1; D is perhaps TRBD1 (5 bases). This CDR3 region has 18 residues. V lost 2 bases and J 0 bases, leaving 17 bases between the germline ends. Germline V lookup: CDR1 MGHRA, CDR2 YSYEKL. Here the CDR3 reads CASSQHWEGPLSGNTIYF. CDR3 DNA: TGCGCCAGCAGCCAACACTGGGAGGGGCCTCTCTCTGGAAACACCATATATTTT.

This chain links TRBV3-1 (or the pseudogene TRBV3-2) with TRBJ1-6, with D uncertain. The V and J ends lost 2 bases and 9 bases respectively, with 14 bases between them. CDR1 and CDR2 from the germline V gene are LGHDT and YNNKEL (reference sequence). This CDR3 spans 15 amino acids. The CDR3: CASSQSAPGGSPLHF. For the CDR3, the DNA is TGTGCCAGCAGCCAATCTGCCCCAGGAGGTTCACCCCTCCACTTT.

V usage is TRBV6-5 and J usage is TRBJ1-2, with D tentatively TRBD1 (6 bases). This CDR3 contains 14 residues. Per the germline V gene, CDR1 is MNHEY and CDR2 is SVGAGI. Trimming took 6 bases from V and 2 from J, leaving 13 bases between them. DNA of the CDR3: TGTGCCAGCAGGGATCGACAGGAAAACTATGGCTACACCTTC. The encoded protein is CASRDRQENYGYTF.

The chain employs TRBV4-3 and TRBJ2-1; D gene uncertain. The CDR3 contains 14 residues. Trimming took 3 bases from V and 3 from J, leaving 9 bases between them. Germline loops: CDR1 LGHNA, CDR2 YSLEER. The chain's CDR3 is CASSHPPYYNEQFF. The CDR3 nucleotides read TGCGCCAGCAGCCATCCACCTTACTACAATGAGCAGTTCTTC.

This clone was recorded only once. V usage is TRBV7-2 and J usage is TRBJ1-2; 11 bases line up with TRBD1. The CDR3 consists of 17 residues. In germline, CDR1 is SGHTA, CDR2 FQGNSA. Losses at the gene ends were 3 bases for V and 5 bases for J; bases not matched to a gene: 11. CDR3 region: CASSFPSEDRGRYGYTF. DNA for the CDR3: TGTGCCAGCAGCTTCCCCTCTGAGGACAGGGGGCGTTATGGCTACACCTTC.

The chain joins TRBV6-5 to TRBJ1-1; no definite D call. The germline V and J ends were trimmed by 8 bases and 3 bases, with 16 bases remaining between them. The CDR3 contains 14 residues. Germline V CDR1 and CDR2: MNHEY, SVGAGI. CDR3 protein: CASSREGRDTEAFF. The CDR3 DNA is TGTGCCAGCTCGAGGGAAGGCCGGGACACTGAAGCTTTCTTT.

This clone was seen only once. The rearrangement joins TRBV20-1 to TRBJ2-4, with TRBD2 matching over 7 bases. The trim removed 5 bases at V and 9 bases at J, leaving 4 bases unmatched. CDR3 size: 11 residues. Germline V CDR1 and CDR2: DFQATT, SNEGSKA (reference sequence). The CDR3 spells CSAFGGGIQYF. In DNA, the CDR3 is TGCAGTGCTTTCGGCGGGGGCATTCAGTACTTC.

This clone has a handful of counts. This rearrangement joins TRBV11-2 to TRBJ1-6; D not certain. The CDR3 has 13 amino acids. Trimming took off 5 bases at V and 4 bases at J, with 6 bases between the two ends. Germline lookup yields CDR1 SGHAT and CDR2 FQNNGV. Here the CDR3 DNA reads TGTGCCAGCAGCGAGGGATATAATTCACCCCTCCACTTT. Translation gives CASSEGYNSPLHF.

This chain uses TRBV27 with TRBJ1-2; D might be TRBD1 (5 bases). Germline lookup yields CDR1 MNHEY and CDR2 SMNVEV (reference sequence). The CDR3 consists of 14 residues. With 3 bases removed from V and 8 bases from J, the gap between germline ends came to 16 bases. CDR3: CASSLAGRKAGYTF. The CDR3 DNA sequence: TGTGCCAGCAGTTTGGCGGGACGTAAGGCGGGCTACACCTTC.

This clone came up once. The chain combines TRBV2 with TRBJ1-3; the D is unclear. V was cut by 5 bases and J by 4 bases, with 15 bases left in between. The CDR3 spans 15 residues. Looked up from germline, CDR1 is SNHLY and CDR2 is FYNNEI. The CDR3 DNA is TGTGCCAGCAGTTCTGCCGTTCTCGACGGAAACACCATATATTTT. Encoded protein: CASSSAVLDGNTIYF. The entire variable domain, with the rest obtained from reference TRBV2 and TRBJ1-3, is as follows: EPEVTQTPSHQVTQMGQEVILRCVPISNHLYFYWYRQILGQKVEFLVSFYNNEISEKSEIFDDQFSVERPDGSNFTLKIRSTKLEDSAMYFCASSSAVLDGNTIYFGEGSWLTVV.

The count of this clone is one. CDR3 protein: CASSVTGVNEKLFF. DNA for the CDR3: TGTGCCAGCAGCGTAACGGGGGTTAATGAAAAACTGTTTTTT. J is TRBJ1-4 and V is TRBV9; D might be TRBD1 (5 bases). Between the trimmed V and J ends, which lost 1 base and 4 bases, there was a span of 8 bases. This CDR3 has 14 amino acids. CDR1 and CDR2 from the germline V gene are SGDLS and YYNGEE. The variable domain in full, completed from reference TRBV9 and TRBJ1-4, reads DSGVTQTPKHLITATGQRVTLRCSPRSGDLSVYWYQQSLDQGLQFLIQYYNGEERAKGNILERFSAQQFPDLHSELNLSSLELGDSALYFCASSVTGVNEKLFFGSGTQLSVL.

V usage is TRBV6-2 or TRBV6-3 and J usage is TRBJ2-1; TRBD1 or TRBD2 may be the D gene (5 bases each). This CDR3 has 12 amino acids. The ends were cut back, 3 bases at V and 10 bases at J, with 10 bases in the middle. Germline V CDR1 and CDR2: MNHEY, SVGEGT. CDR3 loop: CASSYLRGEQFF. In DNA, the CDR3 is TGTGCCAGCAGTTATCTACGGGGCGAGCAGTTCTTC.

The V call is TRBV6-2 or TRBV6-3, the J call TRBJ1-1, with TRBD1 identical over 10 bases. The V gene end was trimmed by 5 bases and the J gene end by 4 bases; junction bases not matched to a gene: 10. The CDR3 sequence is 16 residues long. CDR1 and CDR2 from the germline V gene are MNHEY and SVGEGT. Here the CDR3 reads CASSNPGQGSGTEAFF. CDR3 DNA sequence: TGTGCCAGCAGTAACCCGGGACAGGGGTCCGGCACTGAAGCTTTCTTT.

The genes are TRBV5-1 and TRBJ1-1; D may be TRBD1 (6 bases). Deletions cut 2 bases from V and 4 bases from J, with 9 bases between. Germline CDR1 is SGHRS and CDR2 is YFSETQ. The CDR3 consists of 13 residues. This chain's CDR3 is CASSFGGGTEAFF. In DNA, the CDR3 is TGCGCCAGCAGCTTCGGGGGCGGCACTGAAGCTTTCTTT.

V and J are TRBV5-1 and TRBJ1-1; tentatively, D is TRBD1 (6 bases). CDR1 and CDR2 from the germline V gene are SGHRS and YFSETQ. Deletions cut 6 bases from V and 2 bases from J, with 11 bases between. CDR3 length: 13 amino acids. The CDR3 DNA follows: TGCGCCAGCACCGGACAGCTAAACACTGAAGCTTTCTTT. It encodes CASTGQLNTEAFF.

The chain is built from TRBV11-3 and TRBJ2-4; 8 positions agree with TRBD1. The CDR3 extends over 18 amino acids. Unmatched junction bases numbered 14, after V lost 4 bases and J lost 3 bases. The germline V gene has CDR1 SGHNT and CDR2 YENEEA. The DNA of the CDR3 is TGTGCCAGCAGCTCCGGACAGGGACTCTTTCAGGTCAAAAACATTCAGTACTTC. Its protein is CASSSGQGLFQVKNIQYF.

V and J are TRBV5-1 and TRBJ1-1; D unresolved. With 5 bases removed from V and 5 bases from J, the gap between germline ends came to 16 bases. The CDR3 spans 14 residues. Looked up from germline, CDR1 is SGHRS and CDR2 is YFSETQ. The CDR3 loop is CASRYDGRGTEAFF. In nucleotides, the CDR3 is TGCGCCAGCAGATACGACGGGAGAGGGACTGAAGCTTTCTTT.

The V and J genes are TRBV10-3 and TRBJ1-1; 8 bases line up with TRBD1. V was pared by 3 bases and J by 1 base, with 10 bases of the junction left unmatched. Germline V gene lookup returns CDR1 ENHRY and CDR2 SYGVKD. This CDR3 region has 17 residues. The CDR3 coding sequence is TGTGCCATCAGTGACGGACAGGGTACGCGAGGGAACACTGAAGCTTTCTTT. This gives the protein CAISDGQGTRGNTEAFF.

In DNA form, the CDR3 reads TGTGCCATCAGTGAGGGGCAAGGGTATGGCTACACCTTC. It encodes CAISEGQGYGYTF. The chain recombines TRBV10-3 with TRBJ1-2; no definite D call. The germline gives CDR1 ENHRY, CDR2 SYGVKD. This CDR3 region has 13 residues. V was clipped by 2 bases and J by 5 bases, with 9 bases between them.

This clone was observed a few times. The chain has TRBV5-1 and TRBJ1-3, with 7 nucleotides matching TRBD1. The CDR3 is 15 amino acids. The ends lost 1 base at V and 2 bases at J; junction bases unmatched: 3. Germline-derived CDR1 and CDR2 are SGHRS and YFSETQ. The CDR3 sequence: CASSLTGATGNTIYF. DNA of the CDR3: TGCGCCAGCAGCTTGACAGGGGCTACTGGAAACACCATATATTTT.

The CDR3 is CASSLSTSSYNSPLHF. The DNA for the CDR3 is TGTGCCAGCAGCTTGTCGACAAGCTCCTATAATTCACCCCTCCACTTT. The chain links TRBV13 to TRBJ1-6; D is ambiguous. This CDR3 has 16 amino acids. Trimming took off 3 bases at V and 0 bases at J, with 9 bases between the two ends. Germline V gives CDR1 PRHDT, CDR2 FYEKMQ (reference sequence).

The chain employs TRBV18 and TRBJ2-3, with 15 bases identical to TRBD2. V trimming: 3 bases; J trimming: 6 bases; junction bases outside the gene matches: 1. The CDR3 is 15 residues long. Germline V gives CDR1 KGHSH, CDR2 LQKENI. The CDR3 region is CASSPGLAGGDTQYF. The CDR3 DNA is TGTGCCAGCTCACCGGGACTAGCGGGGGGTGATACGCAGTATTTT.

On this clone: A read error may account for a junction end that differs from germline. The V and J genes are TRBV12-3 or TRBV12-4 and TRBJ2-4, with 7 bases aligning to TRBD1. CDR3 length: 12 residues. Written as DNA, the CDR3 is TGTGCCAGCAGTTCAAAAGGGGGCGCTTTGGTCTTC. Its translation: CASSSKGGALVF.

This sequence joins TRBV12-3 or TRBV12-4 and TRBJ2-2; 7 positions agree with TRBD1. J was trimmed by 3 bases and V by 8 bases; bases with no gene match: 3. CDR3 length equals 13 residues. The chain's CDR3 is CASLGQYTGELFF. The CDR3 DNA reads as TGTGCCAGCTTGGGACAGTACACCGGGGAGCTGTTTTTT.

The genes are TRBV6-5 and TRBJ1-5; D perhaps matches TRBD1 (5 bases). This CDR3 has 14 amino acids. The V gene lost 8 bases and the J gene lost 5 bases, with 16 bases spanning the gap. The V gene's germline CDR1 is MNHEY and CDR2 SVGAGI. Here the CDR3 DNA reads TGTGCCAGCGGGACGGTCCAAAATGATCAGCCCCAGCATTTT. Translation gives CASGTVQNDQPQHF.

The chain employs TRBV7-5 and TRBJ2-2; TRBD1 was called by the table and not checked on the DNA. TRBV7-5 is shown as a pseudogene. CDR3 length: 16 residues. CDR3 protein: CARRPTPTGSTGELFF. CDR3 nucleotides: TGTGCCAGAAGGCCCACCCCGACAGGGAGCACCGGGGAGCTGTTTTTT.